The clone carrying this T cell receptor (beta chain) was observed a handful of times. Antigen specificity is unknown. The sample belongs to a study of blood T cells in healthy people across ages. PCR was performed a second time for 7 to 11 cycles using a sample-barcoded 5' primer and a J-beta primer mix. Each sample yielded at least 3 million CDR3-containing paired-end reads. Using its own MiXCR run on the 5' RACE reads, TCRdb lists one record per CDR3 protein. The top ten hold around 21% of the sample, which has around 800,000 distinct CDR3 sequences, roughly 44% seen once. Overall study results and limits: Older age coincided with a roughly linear decline in TCR beta diversity per million T cells. Diversity was estimated from one million T cells, and these estimates were considered underestimates.

The CDR3 has 16 residues. V lost 7 bases and J 0 bases, leaving 20 bases between the germline ends. Germline CDR1 DFQATT, CDR2 SNEGSKA (reference sequence). The chain couples TRBV20-1 to TRBJ2-3; D is perhaps TRBD2 (7 bases). The TCR sequence derives from a man aged 55 to 69 in good health. Sequencing input: blood. This CDR3 reads CSVGPGGSLSTDTQYF. The CDR3 coding sequence is TGCAGTGTGGGACCGGGGGGCTCTCTTAGCACAGATACGCAGTATTTT.